The rows below give T cell receptor beta chains drawn from one sample of a study of T cell changes during pregnancy in multiple sclerosis. Profiling relied on immunoSEQ multiplex PCR, and the TCRdb table lists in-frame clones only, not all of them. This sample yields 35,000 to 50,000 clones, of which under 90% are seen a single time; 4% to 6% belongs to the top ten. The sample here was peripheral blood, taken in the second trimester of pregnancy. These receptor sequences come from a female donor in good health, enrolled as a control in a pregnancy study. Each CDR3 is given without its conserved first and last residue.

v_gene: TRBV30; CDR3aa: AWSVLDRAEAF
v_gene: TRBV7-2; CDR3aa: ASSLAGGNQPQH
v_gene: TRBV4-1; CDR3aa: ASSPPSGTSSYEQY
v_gene: TRBV4-2; CDR3aa: ASSLAAGTPTGELF
v_gene: TRBV15; CDR3aa: ATSRDLTGGNTGELF
v_gene: TRBV6-5; CDR3aa: ASGGTGTLEAF
v_gene: TRBV5-1; CDR3aa: ASSVTLTGELF
v_gene: TRBV5-1; CDR3aa: ASSQQAESYEQF
v_gene: TRBV7-9; CDR3aa: ASSSPGLAGGSDTQY
v_gene: TRBV2; CDR3aa: ASRVTGVYGYT
v_gene: TRBV7-8; CDR3aa: ASSLADTGTNEKLF
v_gene: TRBV27; CDR3aa: ASSPSGGALYGYT
v_gene: TRBV19; CDR3aa: ATTEDRASWVTDTQY
v_gene: TRBV18; CDR3aa: ASSPGAGQPQH
v_gene: TRBV27; CDR3aa: ASSLWRTGNLFYGYT